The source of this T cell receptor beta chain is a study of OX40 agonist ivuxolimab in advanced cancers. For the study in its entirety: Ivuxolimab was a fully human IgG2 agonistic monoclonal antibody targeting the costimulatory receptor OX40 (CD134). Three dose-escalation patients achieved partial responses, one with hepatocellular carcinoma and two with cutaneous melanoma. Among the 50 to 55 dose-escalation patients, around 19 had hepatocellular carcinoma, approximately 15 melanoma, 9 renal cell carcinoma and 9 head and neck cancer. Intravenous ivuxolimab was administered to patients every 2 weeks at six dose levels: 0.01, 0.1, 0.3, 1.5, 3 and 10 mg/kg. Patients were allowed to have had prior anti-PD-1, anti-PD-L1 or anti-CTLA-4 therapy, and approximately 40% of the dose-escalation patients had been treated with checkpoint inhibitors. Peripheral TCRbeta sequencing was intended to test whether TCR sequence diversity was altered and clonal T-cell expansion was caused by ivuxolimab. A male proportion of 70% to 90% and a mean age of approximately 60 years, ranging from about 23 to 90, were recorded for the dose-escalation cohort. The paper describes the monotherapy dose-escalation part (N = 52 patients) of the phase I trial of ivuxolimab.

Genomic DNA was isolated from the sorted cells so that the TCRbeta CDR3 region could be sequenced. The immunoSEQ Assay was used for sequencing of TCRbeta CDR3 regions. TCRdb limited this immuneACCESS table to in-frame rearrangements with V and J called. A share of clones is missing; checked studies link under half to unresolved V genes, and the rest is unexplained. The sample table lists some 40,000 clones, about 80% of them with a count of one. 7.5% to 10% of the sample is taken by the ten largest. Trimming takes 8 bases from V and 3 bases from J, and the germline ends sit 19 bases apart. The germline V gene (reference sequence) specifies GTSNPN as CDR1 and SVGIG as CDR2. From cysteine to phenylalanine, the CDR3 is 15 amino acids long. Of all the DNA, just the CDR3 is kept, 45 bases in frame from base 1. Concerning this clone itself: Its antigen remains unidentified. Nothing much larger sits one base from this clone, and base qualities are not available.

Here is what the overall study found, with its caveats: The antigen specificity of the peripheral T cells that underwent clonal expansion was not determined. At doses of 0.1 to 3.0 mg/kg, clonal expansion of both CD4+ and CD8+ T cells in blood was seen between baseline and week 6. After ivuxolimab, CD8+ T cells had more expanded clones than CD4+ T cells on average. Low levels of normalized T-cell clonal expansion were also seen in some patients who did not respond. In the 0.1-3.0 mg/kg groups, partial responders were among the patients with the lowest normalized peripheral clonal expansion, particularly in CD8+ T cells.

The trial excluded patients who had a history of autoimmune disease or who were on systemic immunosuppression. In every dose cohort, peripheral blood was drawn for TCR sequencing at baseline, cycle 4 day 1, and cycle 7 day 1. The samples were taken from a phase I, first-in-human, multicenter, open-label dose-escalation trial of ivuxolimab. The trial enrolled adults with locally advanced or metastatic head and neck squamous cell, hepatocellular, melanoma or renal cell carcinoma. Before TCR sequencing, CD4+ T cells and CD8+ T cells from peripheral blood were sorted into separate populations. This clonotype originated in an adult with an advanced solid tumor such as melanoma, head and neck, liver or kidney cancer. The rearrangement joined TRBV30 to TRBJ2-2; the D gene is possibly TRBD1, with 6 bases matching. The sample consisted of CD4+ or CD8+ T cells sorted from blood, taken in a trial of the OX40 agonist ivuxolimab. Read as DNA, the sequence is TGTGCCCGGAAACCTCAGGGGTCGTACACCGGGGAGCTGTTTTTT. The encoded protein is CARKPQGSYTGELFF.